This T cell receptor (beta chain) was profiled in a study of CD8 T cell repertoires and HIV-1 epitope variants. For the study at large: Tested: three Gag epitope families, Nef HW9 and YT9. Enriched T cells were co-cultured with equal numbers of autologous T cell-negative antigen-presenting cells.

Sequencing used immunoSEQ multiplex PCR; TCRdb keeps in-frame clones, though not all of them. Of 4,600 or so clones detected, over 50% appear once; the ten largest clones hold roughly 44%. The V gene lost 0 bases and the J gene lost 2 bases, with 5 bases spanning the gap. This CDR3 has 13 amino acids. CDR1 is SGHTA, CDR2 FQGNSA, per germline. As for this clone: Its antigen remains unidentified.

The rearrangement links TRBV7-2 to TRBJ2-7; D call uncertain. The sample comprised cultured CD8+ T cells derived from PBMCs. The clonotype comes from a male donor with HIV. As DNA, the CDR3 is TGTGCCAGCAGCTTAGCTCCGCCCTACGAGCAGTACTTC. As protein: CASSLAPPYEQYF.